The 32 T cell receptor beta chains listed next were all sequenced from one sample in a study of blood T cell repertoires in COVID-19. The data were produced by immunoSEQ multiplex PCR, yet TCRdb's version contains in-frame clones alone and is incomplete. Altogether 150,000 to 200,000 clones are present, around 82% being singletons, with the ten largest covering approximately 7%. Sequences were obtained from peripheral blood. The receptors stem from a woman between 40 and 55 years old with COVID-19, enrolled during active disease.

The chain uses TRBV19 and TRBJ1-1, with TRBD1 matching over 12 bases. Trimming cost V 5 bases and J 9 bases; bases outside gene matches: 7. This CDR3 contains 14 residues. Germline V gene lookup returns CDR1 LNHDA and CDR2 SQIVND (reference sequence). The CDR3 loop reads CASSPGTGGPQAFF. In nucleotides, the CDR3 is TGTGCCAGTAGTCCTGGGACAGGGGGCCCCCAAGCTTTCTTT.

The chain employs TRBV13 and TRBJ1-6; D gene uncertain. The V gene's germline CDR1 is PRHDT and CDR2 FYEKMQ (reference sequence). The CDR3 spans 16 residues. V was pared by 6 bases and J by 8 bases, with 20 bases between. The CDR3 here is CASSQHQSTTDSPLHF. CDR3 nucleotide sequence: TGTGCCAGCAGTCAACATCAATCGACAACGGATTCACCCCTCCACTTT.

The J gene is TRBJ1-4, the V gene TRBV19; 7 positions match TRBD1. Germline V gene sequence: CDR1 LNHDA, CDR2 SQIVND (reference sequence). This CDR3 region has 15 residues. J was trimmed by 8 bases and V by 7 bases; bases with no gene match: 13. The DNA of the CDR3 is TGTGCCAGTAAACGAGGGGGCCCGACGCGGGAAAAACTGTTTTTT. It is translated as CASKRGGPTREKLFF.

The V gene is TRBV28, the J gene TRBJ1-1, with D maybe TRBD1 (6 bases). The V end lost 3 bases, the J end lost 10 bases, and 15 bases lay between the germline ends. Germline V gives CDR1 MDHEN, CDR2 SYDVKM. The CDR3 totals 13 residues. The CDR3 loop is CASSLRGSLGAFF. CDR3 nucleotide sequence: TGTGCCAGCAGTTTGAGGGGGAGTCTGGGAGCTTTCTTT.

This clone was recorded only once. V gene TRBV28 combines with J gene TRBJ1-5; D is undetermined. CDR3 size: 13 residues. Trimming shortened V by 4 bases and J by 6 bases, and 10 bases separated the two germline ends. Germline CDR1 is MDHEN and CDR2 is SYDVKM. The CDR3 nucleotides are TGTGCCAGCAGTTCCCTCGGGGTTCAGCCCCAGCATTTT. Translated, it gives CASSSLGVQPQHF.

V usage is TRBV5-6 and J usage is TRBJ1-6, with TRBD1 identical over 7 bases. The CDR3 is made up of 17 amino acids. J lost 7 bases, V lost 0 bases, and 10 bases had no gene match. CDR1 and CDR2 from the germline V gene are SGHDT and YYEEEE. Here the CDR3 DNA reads TGTGCCAGCAGCTTGGAGGGGGCTTTTCGGCGGAATTCACCCCTCCACTTT. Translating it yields CASSLEGAFRRNSPLHF.

The CDR3 bases are TGTGCCAGCAGTTCGGGTAGAAAAGAGACCCAGTACTTC. It translates to CASSSGRKETQYF. This rearrangement joins TRBV28 to TRBJ2-5; D uncertain. Trimming removed 4 bases from V and 3 bases from J, with 9 bases in between. Germline-derived CDR1 and CDR2 are MDHEN and SYDVKM. The CDR3 runs to 13 residues.

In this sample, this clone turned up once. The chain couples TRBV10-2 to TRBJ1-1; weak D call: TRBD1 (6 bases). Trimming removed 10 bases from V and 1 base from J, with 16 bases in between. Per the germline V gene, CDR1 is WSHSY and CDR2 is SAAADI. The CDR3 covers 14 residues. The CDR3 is CATVGGGTNTEAFF. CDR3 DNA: TGCGCCACCGTAGGGGGTGGGACGAACACTGAAGCTTTCTTT.

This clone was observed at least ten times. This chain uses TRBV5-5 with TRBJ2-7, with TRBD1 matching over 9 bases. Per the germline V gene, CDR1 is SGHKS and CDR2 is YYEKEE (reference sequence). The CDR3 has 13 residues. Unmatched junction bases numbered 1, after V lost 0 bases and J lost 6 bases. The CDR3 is CASSLGTGAEQYV. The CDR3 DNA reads TGTGCCAGCAGCTTGGGGACAGGGGCCGAGCAGTACGTC.

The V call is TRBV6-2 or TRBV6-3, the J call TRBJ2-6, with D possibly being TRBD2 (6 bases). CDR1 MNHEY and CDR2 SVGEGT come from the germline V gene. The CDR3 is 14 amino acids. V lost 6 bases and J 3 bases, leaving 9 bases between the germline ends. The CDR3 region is CASSSGLGANVLTF. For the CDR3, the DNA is TGTGCCAGCAGCTCGGGACTTGGGGCCAACGTCCTGACTTTC.

The CDR3 DNA follows: TGTGCCAGTAGTATATATCGCGGGAGTAGCAATCAGCCCCAGCATTTT. This codes for CASSIYRGSSNQPQHF. This chain joins TRBV19 and TRBJ1-5; D remains unclear. V lost 2 bases to trimming and J lost 0 bases, with 11 bases between them. CDR1 and CDR2 from the germline V gene are LNHDA and SQIVND (reference sequence). The CDR3 consists of 16 residues.

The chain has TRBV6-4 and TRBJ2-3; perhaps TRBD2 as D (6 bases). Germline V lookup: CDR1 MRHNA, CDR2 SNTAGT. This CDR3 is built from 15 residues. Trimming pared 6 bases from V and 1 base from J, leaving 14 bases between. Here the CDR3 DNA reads TGTGCCAGCAGCCGCGGGATTGAGGGCACAGATACGCAGTATTTT. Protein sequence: CASSRGIEGTDTQYF.

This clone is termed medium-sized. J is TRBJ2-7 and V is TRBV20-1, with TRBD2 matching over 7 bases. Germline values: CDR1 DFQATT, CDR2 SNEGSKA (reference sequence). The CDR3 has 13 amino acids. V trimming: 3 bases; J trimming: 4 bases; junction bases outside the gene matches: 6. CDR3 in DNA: TGCAGTGCTAGTCCTAGCGGACGTTACGAGCAGTACTTC. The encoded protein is CSASPSGRYEQYF.

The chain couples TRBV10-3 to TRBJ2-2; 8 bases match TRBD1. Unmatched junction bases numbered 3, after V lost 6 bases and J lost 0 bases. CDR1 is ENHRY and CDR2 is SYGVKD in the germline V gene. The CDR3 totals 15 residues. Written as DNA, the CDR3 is TGTGCCATCAGAAGGACAGGGACGAACACCGGGGAGCTGTTTTTT. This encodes CAIRRTGTNTGELFF.

The CDR3 here is CASSSIGSGVLTF. The CDR3 DNA sequence: TGTGCCAGCAGCTCTATTGGGAGTGGGGTCCTGACTTTC. The chain has TRBV4-2 and TRBJ2-6; tentative D call: TRBD2 (5 bases). The germline gives CDR1 LGHNA, CDR2 YNFKEQ. V lost 5 bases, J lost 13 bases, and 15 bases lay in between. This CDR3 has 13 residues.

CDR3: CASRASNQPQHF. The DNA of the CDR3 is TGTGCCAGCAGAGCTAGCAATCAGCCCCAGCATTTT. The chain couples TRBV6-5 to TRBJ1-5; no clear D gene. This CDR3 spans 12 amino acids. V shed 6 bases and J shed 0 bases, with 3 bases lying between them. CDR1 and CDR2 from the germline V gene are MNHEY and SVGAGI.

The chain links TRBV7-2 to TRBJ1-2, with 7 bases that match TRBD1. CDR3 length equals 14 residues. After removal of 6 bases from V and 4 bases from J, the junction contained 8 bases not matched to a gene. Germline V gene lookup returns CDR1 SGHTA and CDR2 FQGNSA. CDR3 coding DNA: TGTGCCAGCAGGAGGGCAGGGGGAAGCTATGGCTACACCTTC. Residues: CASRRAGGSYGYTF.

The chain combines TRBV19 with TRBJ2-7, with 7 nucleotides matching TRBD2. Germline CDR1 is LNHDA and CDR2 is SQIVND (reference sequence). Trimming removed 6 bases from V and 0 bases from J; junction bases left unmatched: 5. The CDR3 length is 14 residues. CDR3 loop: CASRGGESSYEQYF. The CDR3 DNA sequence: TGTGCCAGTAGGGGAGGGGAATCCTCCTACGAGCAGTACTTC.

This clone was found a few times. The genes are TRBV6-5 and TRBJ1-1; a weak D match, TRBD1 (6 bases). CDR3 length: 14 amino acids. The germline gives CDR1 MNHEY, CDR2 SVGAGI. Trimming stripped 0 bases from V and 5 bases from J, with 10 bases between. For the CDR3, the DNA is TGTGCCAGCAGTTACTCGCAGGGGTTGACTGAAGCTTTCTTT. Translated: CASSYSQGLTEAFF.

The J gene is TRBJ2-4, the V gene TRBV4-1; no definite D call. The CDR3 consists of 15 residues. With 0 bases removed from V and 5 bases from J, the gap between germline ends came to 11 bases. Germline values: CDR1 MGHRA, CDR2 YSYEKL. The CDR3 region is CASSQDRWAQNIQYF. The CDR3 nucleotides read TGCGCCAGCAGCCAAGACAGGTGGGCACAAAACATTCAGTACTTC.

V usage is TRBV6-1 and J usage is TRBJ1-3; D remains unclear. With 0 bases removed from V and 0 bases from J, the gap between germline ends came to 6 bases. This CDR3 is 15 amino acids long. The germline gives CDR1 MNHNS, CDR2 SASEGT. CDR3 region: CASSEAEGSGNTIYF. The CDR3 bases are TGTGCCAGCAGTGAAGCGGAGGGCTCTGGAAACACCATATATTTT.

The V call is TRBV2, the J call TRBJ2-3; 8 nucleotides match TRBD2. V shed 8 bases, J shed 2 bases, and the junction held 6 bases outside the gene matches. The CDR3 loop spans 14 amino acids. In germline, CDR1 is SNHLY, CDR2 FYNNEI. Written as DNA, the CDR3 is TGTGCCAGCGGACGGGGGGGGAACACAGATACGCAGTATTTT. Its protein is CASGRGGNTDTQYF.

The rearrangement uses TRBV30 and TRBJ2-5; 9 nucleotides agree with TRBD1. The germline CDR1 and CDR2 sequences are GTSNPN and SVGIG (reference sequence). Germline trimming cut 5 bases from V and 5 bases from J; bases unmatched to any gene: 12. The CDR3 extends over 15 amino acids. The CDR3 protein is CAWHRDRVLSETQYF. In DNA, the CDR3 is TGTGCCTGGCACCGGGACAGGGTTCTTTCGGAGACCCAGTACTTC.

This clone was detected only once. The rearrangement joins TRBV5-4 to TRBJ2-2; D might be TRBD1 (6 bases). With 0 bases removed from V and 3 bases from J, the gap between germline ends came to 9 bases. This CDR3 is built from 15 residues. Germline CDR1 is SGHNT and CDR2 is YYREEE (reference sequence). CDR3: CASSLGGLDTGELFF. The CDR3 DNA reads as TGTGCCAGCAGCTTGGGGGGGCTGGACACCGGGGAGCTGTTTTTT.

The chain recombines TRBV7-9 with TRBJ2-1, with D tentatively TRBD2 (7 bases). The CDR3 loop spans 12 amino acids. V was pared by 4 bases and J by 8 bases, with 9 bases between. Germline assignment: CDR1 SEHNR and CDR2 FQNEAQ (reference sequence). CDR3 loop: CASSSGGYEQFF. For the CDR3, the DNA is TGTGCCAGCAGCTCGGGGGGCTATGAGCAGTTCTTC.

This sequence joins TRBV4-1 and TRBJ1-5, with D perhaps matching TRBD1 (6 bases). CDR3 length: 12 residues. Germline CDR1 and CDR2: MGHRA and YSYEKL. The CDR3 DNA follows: TGCGCGAGGGGGGGCAGGCATCAGCCCCAGCATTTT. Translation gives CARGGRHQPQHF.

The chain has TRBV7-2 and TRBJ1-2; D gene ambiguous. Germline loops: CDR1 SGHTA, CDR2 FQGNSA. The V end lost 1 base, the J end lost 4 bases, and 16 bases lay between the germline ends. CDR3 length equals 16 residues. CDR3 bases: TGTGCCAGCAGCTTAGGCGGGCGGGCAGGAACCTATGGCTACACCTTC. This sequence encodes CASSLGGRAGTYGYTF.

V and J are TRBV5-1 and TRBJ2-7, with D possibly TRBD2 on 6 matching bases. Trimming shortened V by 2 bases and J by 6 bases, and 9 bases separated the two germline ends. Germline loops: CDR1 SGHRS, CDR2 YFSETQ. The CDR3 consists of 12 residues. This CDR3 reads CASSFGGLEQYF. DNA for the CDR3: TGCGCCAGCAGCTTCGGGGGACTCGAGCAGTACTTC.

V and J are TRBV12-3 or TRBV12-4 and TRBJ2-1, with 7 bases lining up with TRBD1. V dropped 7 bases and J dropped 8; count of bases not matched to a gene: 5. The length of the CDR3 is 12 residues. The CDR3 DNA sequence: TGTGCCAGCACCGCCGACAGGGATGAGCAGTTCTTC. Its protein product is CASTADRDEQFF.

The CDR3 bases are TGTGCCAGCAAGGACAGAATAAACACTGAAGCTTTCTTT. Translated: CASKDRINTEAFF. The rearrangement uses TRBV27 and TRBJ1-1; D is possibly TRBD1 (6 bases). Germline values: CDR1 MNHEY, CDR2 SMNVEV (reference sequence). This CDR3 region has 13 residues. The ends were cut back, 7 bases at V and 2 bases at J, with 11 bases in the middle.

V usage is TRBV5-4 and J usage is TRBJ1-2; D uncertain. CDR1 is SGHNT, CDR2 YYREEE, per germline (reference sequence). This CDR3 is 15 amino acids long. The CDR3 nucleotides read TGTGCTACGGGCACTCCGCGGGCCTCTAACTATGGCTACACCTTC. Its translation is CATGTPRASNYGYTF.

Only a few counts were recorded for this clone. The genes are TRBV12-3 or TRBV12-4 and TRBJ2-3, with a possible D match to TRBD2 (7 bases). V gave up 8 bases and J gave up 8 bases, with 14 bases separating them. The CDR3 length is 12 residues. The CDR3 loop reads CASGGGAGTQYF. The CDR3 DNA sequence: TGTGCCAGCGGGGGGGGCGCAGGTACGCAGTATTTT.